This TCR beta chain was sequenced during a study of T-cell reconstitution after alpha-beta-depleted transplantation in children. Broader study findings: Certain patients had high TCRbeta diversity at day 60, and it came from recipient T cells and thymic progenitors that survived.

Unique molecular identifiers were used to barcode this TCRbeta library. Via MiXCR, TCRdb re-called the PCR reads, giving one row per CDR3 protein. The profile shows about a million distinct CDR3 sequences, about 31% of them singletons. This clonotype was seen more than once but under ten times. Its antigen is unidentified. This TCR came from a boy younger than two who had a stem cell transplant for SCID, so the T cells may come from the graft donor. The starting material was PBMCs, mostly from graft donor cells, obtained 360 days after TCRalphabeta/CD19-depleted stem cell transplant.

The CDR3 reads CATSGRPKGANVLTF. CDR3 DNA sequence: TGTGCCACCTCCGGACGACCTAAGGGGGCCAACGTCCTGACTTTC. The chain combines TRBV24-1 with TRBJ2-6, with D unclear. The CDR3 is 15 amino acids. In germline, CDR1 is KGHDR, CDR2 SFDVKD. V was trimmed by 9 bases and J by 4 bases, leaving 15 bases between them.